Detailed here is one T cell receptor (beta chain). What this receptor recognizes is not known. Per-nucleotide qualities are absent, and no much larger clonotype sits a single base away. From its cysteine to its phenylalanine, the CDR3 spans 15 amino acids. The sequence is cut down to CDR3 DNA, 45 bases in frame from base 1. Based on the germline V gene, the CDR1 and CDR2 sequences are MRHNA and SNTAGT. Compared with germline, V lacks 2 bases and J lacks 5 bases; bases without a gene match: 5. Patients with a history of autoimmune disease or receiving systemic immunosuppression were excluded from the trial. In every dose cohort, peripheral blood was drawn for TCR sequencing at baseline, cycle 4 day 1, and cycle 7 day 1. The samples were taken from a phase I, first-in-human, multicenter, open-label dose-escalation trial of ivuxolimab. Adults with locally advanced or metastatic melanoma, renal cell, hepatocellular, or head and neck squamous cell carcinoma were enrolled in the trial. Before TCR sequencing, CD4+ T cells and CD8+ T cells were sorted from peripheral blood as separate populations.

This entry is derived from a study of OX40 agonist ivuxolimab in advanced cancers. Background on the whole study: Ivuxolimab was a fully human IgG2 agonistic monoclonal antibody targeting the costimulatory receptor OX40 (CD134). Three dose-escalation patients achieved partial responses, one with hepatocellular carcinoma and two with cutaneous melanoma. Of the approximately 50 patients in dose escalation, 19 had hepatocellular carcinoma, some 15 had melanoma, 9 had renal cell carcinoma and 9 had head and neck cancer. In the dose-escalation cohort, over 65% of patients were male, and the mean age was around 60 years, with a range of roughly 20 to 79. Peripheral TCRbeta sequencing was intended to test whether TCR sequence diversity was altered and clonal T-cell expansion was caused by ivuxolimab. The paper describes the monotherapy dose-escalation part (N = 52 patients) of the phase I trial of ivuxolimab. Patients were allowed to have had prior anti-PD-1, anti-PD-L1 or anti-CTLA-4 therapy, and 30% to 40% of the dose-escalation patients had previously received checkpoint inhibitors. Intravenous ivuxolimab was administered to patients every 2 weeks at six dose levels: 0.01, 0.1, 0.3, 1.5, 3 and 10 mg/kg. Study-level results and caveats: The antigen specificity of the peripheral T cells that underwent clonal expansion was not determined. After ivuxolimab, expanded clones were on average more numerous among CD8+ T cells than among CD4+ T cells. Clonal expansion of both CD4+ and CD8+ blood T cells was observed from baseline to week 6 at doses 0.1 to 3.0 mg/kg. Low levels of normalized T-cell clonal expansion were also seen in some patients who did not respond. In the 0.1-3.0 mg/kg groups, partial responders had among the lowest normalized peripheral clonal expansion, particularly in CD8+ T cells.

Genomic DNA was isolated from the sorted cells so that the TCRbeta CDR3 region could be sequenced. The immunoSEQ Assay was used to sequence the TCRbeta CDR3 regions. This immuneACCESS table, as held by TCRdb, lists in-frame sequences with V and J called but not all clones. Of the missing ones, under half trace to an unresolved V gene in checked studies; the others have no known cause. The sample table contains around 76,000 clones; only one count was recorded for almost 85% of them. Approximately 0.57% of the sample belongs to the ten largest clones. This specimen consisted of CD4+ or CD8+ T cells sorted from blood, obtained in a trial of the OX40 agonist ivuxolimab. The receptor was isolated from an adult with an advanced solid tumor such as melanoma, head and neck, liver or kidney cancer. The chain joins TRBV6-4 to TRBJ1-2, with 10 bases in between that match TRBD1. The CDR3 region: CASSDRTGGNYGYTF. The sequenced DNA: TGTGCCAGCAGTGACCGGACAGGGGGGAATTATGGCTACACCTTC.